Each of the 2 T cell receptor beta chains below was sequenced from the same sample in a study of siplizumab effects on memory and regulatory T cells (dated by TCRdb to the late 2010s). Library preparation was by the immunoSEQ multiplex PCR assay. TCRdb took this table from immuneACCESS and kept in-frame rearrangements with V and J called. Such tables lack part of the clones; where checked against another copy, unresolved V genes explain under half of the gap, and the rest is unexplained. The sample includes about 99,000 clones, with over 90% observed a single time. The ten biggest clones cover 0.62% of the sample. The material sequenced was Tregs sorted from blood. These receptors were obtained from a human donor in good health.

The chain employs TRBV5-1 and TRBJ2-1; D not resolved. Germline lookup yields CDR1 SGHRS and CDR2 YFSETQ. This CDR3 is built from 15 residues. Trimming cost V 4 bases and J 0 bases, with 11 bases left between them. CDR3 in amino acids: CASSTDPSSYNEQFF. As DNA, the CDR3 is TGCGCCAGCAGCACCGACCCGAGCTCCTACAATGAGCAGTTCTTC.

This chain joins TRBV6-5 and TRBJ2-4; TRBD1 aligns across 8 bases. V lost 5 bases to trimming and J lost 0 bases; unmatched junction nucleotides: 3. The CDR3 is made up of 15 amino acids. Germline CDR1 MNHEY, CDR2 SVGAGI. In nucleotides, the CDR3 is TGTGCCAGCAGTCGGACAGGGACAGCCAAAAACATTCAGTACTTC. It yields the protein CASSRTGTAKNIQYF.